This T cell receptor beta chain was sequenced for a study of CD4 T cells in relation to SARS-CoV-2 and coronaviruses. The unexposed donors gave CD4+ T cells in about 2011-2019, prior to COVID-19. CD4+ T cells were isolated from the cells after around 11 days of culture. Measured with immunoSEQ multiplex PCR; TCRdb has only the in-frame clones, and not every one. The sample has approximately 18,000 clones; approximately 75% are singletons. Details on this clone: Its target is unknown.

CDR1 is MGHDK, CDR2 SYGVNS, per germline. The CDR3 covers 14 residues. V dropped 5 bases and J dropped 5 bases, with 15 bases sitting between them. Source material: CD4+ T cells from PBMCs, cultured in vitro. The J gene is TRBJ2-5, the V gene TRBV25-1; a weak D match, TRBD2 (6 bases). This TCR was sampled from a human donor in good health. CDR3 loop: CASSHLRDPETQYF. Written as DNA, the CDR3 is TGTGCCAGCAGTCACTTGCGGGACCCGGAGACCCAGTACTTC.